The present TCR beta chain was sequenced within a study of OX40 agonist ivuxolimab in advanced cancers. Generated by immunoSEQ multiplex PCR, the TCRdb table keeps only in-frame clones and is missing some. This table has 60,000 to 85,000 clones, around 87% appearing once. The sequence was obtained from an adult with an advanced solid tumor such as melanoma, head and neck, liver or kidney cancer. The source material was CD4+ or CD8+ T cells sorted from blood, sampled in a trial of the OX40 agonist ivuxolimab.

CDR3 coding DNA: TGTGCCAGCTCACCCGGGGATGTTAATGGCTACACCTTC. It encodes CASSPGDVNGYTF. This chain connects TRBV18 to TRBJ1-2; D is undetermined. Germline V gives CDR1 KGHSH, CDR2 LQKENI. The CDR3 sequence is 13 residues long. V lost 3 bases and J lost 6, with 11 bases in between.